There are many counts of the clone carrying this TCR beta chain. Its antigen remains unknown. Investigators amplified TCR beta CDR3 regions from RNA transcripts. HTBI-primed first-round RT-PCR preceded second-round multiplex PCR. Using its own MiXCR run on the multiplex PCR reads, TCRdb lists one record per CDR3 protein. This table has about 240,000 distinct CDR3 sequences, around 50% appearing once. The data derive from a study of Graves' ophthalmopathy and Graves' hyperthyroidism. Whole-study results and caveats: Blood also held most thyroid clonotypes expanded above 0.001 frequency. In predicting ophthalmopathy progression, the model reached nearly 71% sensitivity and around 72% specificity.

Diagnosis relied on clinical symptoms, serum thyroxine, TRAb, thyroid ultrasound and orbital computed tomography. The authors isolated PBMCs from around 9.8 ml of fresh peripheral blood. Germline CDR1 reads SGDLS; CDR2 reads YYNGEE. CDR3 length: 15 amino acids. The V gene lost 4 bases and the J gene lost 13 bases, with 21 bases spanning the gap. What was sequenced was peripheral blood. The sequence derives from an adult man with Graves' ophthalmopathy. The chain joins TRBV9 to TRBJ1-6; TRBD1 might be the D (5 bases). The CDR3 DNA reads as TGTGCCAGCAGCCTATTAGACAGCCCCAATGGGCCCCTCCACTTT. Its translation is CASSLLDSPNGPLHF.